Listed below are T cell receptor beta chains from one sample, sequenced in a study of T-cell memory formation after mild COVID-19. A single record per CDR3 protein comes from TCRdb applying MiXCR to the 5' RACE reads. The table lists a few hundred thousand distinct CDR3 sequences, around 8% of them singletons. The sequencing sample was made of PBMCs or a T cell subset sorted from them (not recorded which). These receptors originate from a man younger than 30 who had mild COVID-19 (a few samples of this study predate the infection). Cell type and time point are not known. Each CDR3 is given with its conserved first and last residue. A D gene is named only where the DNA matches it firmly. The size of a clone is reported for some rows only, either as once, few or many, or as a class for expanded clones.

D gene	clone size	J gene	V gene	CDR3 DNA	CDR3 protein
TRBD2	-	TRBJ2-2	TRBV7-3	TGTGCCAGCAGCTTAACCGGACTAGCCAACACCGGGGAGCTGTTTTTT	CASSLTGLANTGELFF
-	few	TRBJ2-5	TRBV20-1	TGCAGTGCTAGGGTGACTAGTCATGAGACCCAGTACTTC	CSARVTSHETQYF
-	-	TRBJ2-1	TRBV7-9	TGTGCCAGCAGCTTATCAGGGTGGAGGTACAATGAGCAGTTCTTC	CASSLSGWRYNEQFF
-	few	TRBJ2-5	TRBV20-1	TGCAGTGCTAGACGGCAGTGGGAGACCCAGTACTTC	CSARRQWETQYF
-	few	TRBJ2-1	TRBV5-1	TGCGCCAGCAGCTTGGCCGGGGAAACCTACAATGAGCAGTTCTTC	CASSLAGETYNEQFF
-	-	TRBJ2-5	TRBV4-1	TGCGCCAGCAGCCCTGAAGAGTGGGGGACCCAGTACTTC	CASSPEEWGTQYF
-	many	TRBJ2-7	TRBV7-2	TGCGCCAGCTCGGCCAGCTACGAGCAGTACTTC	CASSASYEQYF
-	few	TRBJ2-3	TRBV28	TGTGCCAGCAGCCGCCCCGTCCGGTTCACATATACGCAGTATTTT	CASSRPVRFTYTQYF
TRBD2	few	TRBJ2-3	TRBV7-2	TGTGCCAGCAGCATAGGGACTAGCGGGGCCAACACAGATACGCAGTATTTT	CASSIGTSGANTDTQYF
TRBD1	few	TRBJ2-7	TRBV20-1	TGCAGTGCGGCTCCCCTTACGGGACAGGGGTTCTACGAGCAGTACTTC	CSAAPLTGQGFYEQYF
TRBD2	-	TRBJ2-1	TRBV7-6	TGTGCCAGCAGCTTAGGCGGGGGGGGTGAGCAGTTCTTC	CASSLGGGGEQFF
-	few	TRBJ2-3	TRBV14	TGTGCCAGCAGCCTGTATATAGGACAGCAAGATACGCAGTATTTT	CASSLYIGQQDTQYF
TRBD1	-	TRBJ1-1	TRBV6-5	TGTGCCAGCAGTCTAACAGGGGGCTGGGGCACTGAAGCTTTCTTT	CASSLTGGWGTEAFF
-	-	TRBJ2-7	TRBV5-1	TGCGCCAGCAGCTTGGCCTCTGTACCCGAGCAGTACTTC	CASSLASVPEQYF
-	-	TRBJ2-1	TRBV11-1	TGTGCCAGCAGCTTAAAGTGGGGCACCTACAATGAGCAGTTCTTC	CASSLKWGTYNEQFF
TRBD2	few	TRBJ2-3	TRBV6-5	TGTGCCAGCAGTCCACTAGCGTGGGGCGGCACAGATACGCAGTATTTT	CASSPLAWGGTDTQYF
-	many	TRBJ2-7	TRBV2	TGTGCCAGCAGTGAATGGTTTTCTTCCTACGAGCAGTACTTC	CASSEWFSSYEQYF
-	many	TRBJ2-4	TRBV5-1	TGCGCCAGCAGCTTGTTGACAGATTCTTCACTAGCCAAAAACATTCAGTACTTC	CASSLLTDSSLAKNIQYF
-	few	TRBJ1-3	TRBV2	TGTGCCAGCAGTGGGACCCTCTCTGGAAACACCATATATTTT	CASSGTLSGNTIYF
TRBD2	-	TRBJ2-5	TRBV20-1	TGCAGTGCCGGGACTAGCGGGGAAGAGACCCAGTACTTC	CSAGTSGEETQYF
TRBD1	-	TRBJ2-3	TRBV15	TGTGCCACCAGCCCCCGGACAGGGGGCACAGATACGCAGTATTTT	CATSPRTGGTDTQYF
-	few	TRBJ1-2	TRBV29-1	TGCAGCGTCGGAGGGGAGCCCTATGGCTACACCTTC	CSVGGEPYGYTF
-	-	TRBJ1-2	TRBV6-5	TGTGCCAGCAGTTCTCCCAGCATCAGCTATGGCTACACCTTC	CASSSPSISYGYTF
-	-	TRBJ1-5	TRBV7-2	TGTGCCAGCAGCTTAGGGCCTCGGGATCAGCCCCAGCATTTT	CASSLGPRDQPQHF
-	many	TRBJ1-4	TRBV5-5	TGTGCCAGCAGCTTAGACGTAATGCTGTTTTTT	CASSLDVMLFF
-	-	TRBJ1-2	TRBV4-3	TGCGCCAGCAGCCAAGATAGTCGGGGTATCTATGGCTACACCTTC	CASSQDSRGIYGYTF